Included here is one T cell receptor beta chain sequence, with context. This sample was taken from a study of blood T cell repertoires in COVID-19. V was pared by 7 bases and J by 5 bases, with 17 bases between. Germline assignment: CDR1 MNHEY and CDR2 SVGAGI. The length of the CDR3 is 14 residues. Libraries were prepared by immunoSEQ multiplex PCR; TCRdb keeps only in-frame clonotypes and omits some of them. The table lists under 250,000 clones, over 75% of them singletons, with about 8% in the top ten. Source material: peripheral blood. This chain links TRBV6-5 with TRBJ1-1; D uncertain. The clonotype was recovered from a woman over 75 with acute or convalescent COVID-19. CDR3 bases: TGTGCCAGCACCCGATCCTCTCCCGGGACTGAAGCTTTCTTT. Translation: CASTRSSPGTEAFF.